The 29 T cell receptor beta chains reported below all come from one sample, sequenced in a study of technical replicates of blood from several donors. Method: immunoSEQ multiplex PCR; TCRdb's copy keeps in-frame clones and lacks some. This sample has almost 85,000 clones, with about 97% found just once. The sequenced sample was T cells isolated from PBMCs. Receptors originate from a human donor in good health.

This chain connects TRBV28 to TRBJ2-7; 10 nucleotides agree with TRBD2. J lost 1 base, V lost 7 bases, and 16 bases had no gene match. This CDR3 has 18 amino acids. Germline CDR1 is MDHEN and CDR2 is SYDVKM. DNA for the CDR3: TGTGCCAGCATCCTTGGGTCAATAGCGGGAGGTGAATCCTACGAGCAGTACTTC. It specifies CASILGSIAGGESYEQYF.

J is TRBJ2-1 and V is TRBV7-2, with 8 bases that match TRBD2. The CDR3 is 15 amino acids. Trimming cost V 5 bases and J 7 bases; bases outside gene matches: 10. Germline V gene sequence: CDR1 SGHTA, CDR2 FQGNSA. The CDR3 is CASSKRGGGTNEQFF. DNA of the CDR3: TGTGCCAGCAGCAAGCGGGGCGGGGGGACGAATGAGCAGTTCTTC.

The chain couples TRBV19 to TRBJ1-5; D uncertain. Trimming took off 5 bases at V and 0 bases at J, with 14 bases between the two ends. The CDR3 has 16 amino acids. Germline assignment: CDR1 LNHDA and CDR2 SQIVND (reference sequence). This CDR3 reads CASSSPGYYSNQPQHF. In DNA, the CDR3 is TGTGCCAGTAGTTCACCGGGATATTATAGCAATCAGCCCCAGCATTTT.

This clone showed up just once. The chain couples TRBV5-1 to TRBJ1-4; 8 positions match TRBD1. V lost 7 bases and J lost 8; bases outside the gene matches: 10. Germline CDR1 SGHRS, CDR2 YFSETQ. There are 14 residues in the CDR3. For the CDR3, the DNA is TGCGCCAGCGGGGAGACAGGGGCGGGAGAAAAACTGTTTTTT. This gives the protein CASGETGAGEKLFF.

V usage is TRBV5-4 and J usage is TRBJ1-2; D gene ambiguous. V was cut by 1 base and J by 4 bases, with 8 bases left in between. Germline V gene lookup returns CDR1 SGHNT and CDR2 YYREEE (reference sequence). The CDR3 has 13 residues. CDR3 sequence reads: CASSLYTFYGYTF. The DNA of the CDR3 is TGTGCCAGCAGCTTGTACACCTTCTATGGCTACACCTTC.

The chain employs TRBV27 and TRBJ2-3, with D unclear. Germline CDR1 is MNHEY and CDR2 is SMNVEV (reference sequence). CDR3 length equals 17 residues. The V gene lost 8 bases and the J gene lost 2 bases, with 23 bases spanning the gap. The CDR3 DNA sequence: TGTGCCAGCTCCGACCGAGGCTGGATGGATTACACAGATACGCAGTATTTT. Translating gives CASSDRGWMDYTDTQYF.

V is TRBV9 and J is TRBJ1-1; D remains unclear. Trimming removed 1 base from V and 5 bases from J, with 9 bases in between. Germline CDR1 reads SGDLS; CDR2 reads YYNGEE. The CDR3 totals 13 residues. CDR3 sequence: CASSVMTGTEAFF. Written as DNA, the CDR3 is TGTGCCAGCAGCGTAATGACGGGAACTGAAGCTTTCTTT.

The genes are TRBV7-8 and TRBJ2-7; tentative D call: TRBD2 (6 bases). V lost 5 bases to trimming and J lost 6 bases, with 14 bases between them. The CDR3 has 13 residues. Germline-derived CDR1 and CDR2 are SGHVS and FQNEAQ. The CDR3, as DNA: TGTGCCAGCAGCGCCGGACTAACGTTCGAGCAGTACTTC. This translates into CASSAGLTFEQYF.

CDR3 sequence: CASMRQGDNEKLFF. DNA of the CDR3: TGTGCCAGTATGAGACAGGGAGATAATGAAAAACTGTTTTTT. The V call is TRBV19, the J call TRBJ1-4, with 7 bases identical to TRBD1. The germline V gene has CDR1 LNHDA and CDR2 SQIVND (reference sequence). Trimming cost V 7 bases and J 4 bases; bases outside gene matches: 6. The CDR3 is made up of 14 amino acids.

V usage is TRBV7-9 and J usage is TRBJ2-7; D unresolved. V lost 3 bases, J lost 3 bases, and 6 bases lay in between. The CDR3 runs to 12 residues. Germline CDR1 and CDR2: SEHNR and FQNEAQ (reference sequence). This chain's CDR3 is CASSLIDYEQYF. Here the CDR3 DNA reads TGTGCCAGCAGCTTGATAGACTACGAGCAGTACTTC.

A remark on this clone: At one of its ends the junction is not consistent with the germline gene, which may arise from a read error. CDR3 sequence (DNA): TGTGCTAGCAGCTTAACACAGCAAGTCTATGGCTACACCTTC. Its translation is CASSLTQQVYGYTF. This chain uses TRBV7-9 with TRBJ1-2; D remains unclear. The CDR3 has 14 residues. Germline V CDR1 and CDR2: SEHNR, FQNEAQ (reference sequence).

V is TRBV28 and J is TRBJ2-3; 8 positions match TRBD1. This CDR3 comprises 17 residues. V lost 4 bases, J lost 4 bases, and 13 bases stayed unmatched. Germline V lookup: CDR1 MDHEN, CDR2 SYDVKM. In DNA form, the CDR3 reads TGTGCCAGCAGTTCCTCAACCAGGGGGCGCCGCCCAGATACGCAGTATTTT. Its protein product is CASSSSTRGRRPDTQYF. The full variable domain, completed using reference TRBV28 and TRBJ2-3, is DVKVTQSSRYLVKRTGEKVFLECVQDMDHENMFWYRQDPGLGLRLIYFSYDVKMKEKGDIPEGYSVSREKKERFSLILESASTNQTSMYLCASSSSTRGRRPDTQYFGPGTRLTVL.

This chain joins TRBV7-9 and TRBJ2-7; 10 nucleotides match TRBD1. J gave up 3 bases and V 6 bases, and 5 bases lay outside the gene matches. CDR1 SEHNR and CDR2 FQNEAQ come from the germline V gene (reference sequence). This CDR3 spans 14 amino acids. CDR3 sequence (DNA): TGTGCCAGCAGACCCGGGACAGGGGTCTACGAGCAGTACTTC. Protein: CASRPGTGVYEQYF.

This clone was detected once. This chain joins TRBV4-1 and TRBJ2-7, with 10 bases that match TRBD2. The CDR3 has 17 amino acids. With V trimmed by 2 bases and J by 1 base, 8 bases remained unmatched. Germline CDR1 MGHRA, CDR2 YSYEKL. The CDR3 DNA is TGCGCCAGCAGCCAATCTGCCGGGACTAGCGCATCCTACGAGCAGTACTTC. Encoded protein: CASSQSAGTSASYEQYF.

The V gene is TRBV7-6, the J gene TRBJ2-5; D ambiguous. Deletions cut 1 base from V and 2 bases from J, with 8 bases between. This CDR3 spans 14 amino acids. Germline assignment: CDR1 SGHVS and CDR2 FNYEAQ. The DNA of the CDR3 is TGTGCCAGCAGCTTAGAACTAAGGCAAGAGACCCAGTACTTC. It yields the protein CASSLELRQETQYF.

J is TRBJ1-2 and V is TRBV27, with a weak D call TRBD1 (6 bases). Per germline, CDR1 MNHEY and CDR2 SMNVEV (reference sequence). Trimming took off 3 bases at V and 4 bases at J, with 15 bases between the two ends. The CDR3 is 15 amino acids. This chain's CDR3 is CASSFGTGSGYGYTF. The CDR3, as DNA: TGTGCCAGCAGTTTTGGAACAGGGTCGGGCTATGGCTACACCTTC.

This clone was recorded only once. The rearrangement links TRBV6-6 to TRBJ1-4; D not certain. Trimming removed 3 bases from V and 8 bases from J, with 10 bases in between. CDR1 and CDR2 from the germline V gene are MNHNY and SVGAGI (reference sequence). The length of the CDR3 is 13 residues. This CDR3 is CASSYSRGEKLFF. DNA for the CDR3: TGTGCCAGCAGTTATTCTAGAGGAGAAAAACTGTTTTTT.

The table lists this clone with a count of one. The rearrangement uses TRBV5-4 and TRBJ1-3; D unclear. Germline V CDR1 and CDR2: SGHNT, YYREEE (reference sequence). Trimming stripped 4 bases from V and 2 bases from J, with 13 bases between. CDR3 length: 15 amino acids. CDR3: CASSEKHLPGNTIYF. Written as DNA, the CDR3 is TGTGCCAGCAGCGAGAAGCATCTCCCTGGAAACACCATATATTTT. Drawing the rest from reference TRBV5-4 and TRBJ1-3, the complete variable domain is ETGVTQSPTHLIKTRGQQVTLRCSSQSGHNTVSWYQQALGQGPQFIFQYYREEENGRGNFPPRFSGLQFPNYSSELNVNALELDDSALYLCASSEKHLPGNTIYFGEGSWLTVV.

The chain's CDR3 is CASSLTQGFESYNEQFF. In DNA, the CDR3 is TGTGCCAGCAGCCTGACCCAGGGATTCGAGTCCTACAATGAGCAGTTCTTC. The V call is TRBV5-6, the J call TRBJ2-1, with D perhaps TRBD1 (5 bases). Trimming pared 4 bases from V and 1 base from J, leaving 18 bases between. CDR1 and CDR2 (germline): SGHDT, YYEEEE. The CDR3 runs to 17 residues.

This clone appeared a single time. This chain joins TRBV13 and TRBJ2-7; TRBD2 aligns across 13 bases. Germline CDR1 PRHDT, CDR2 FYEKMQ (reference sequence). The CDR3 loop spans 15 amino acids. Germline trimming cut 5 bases from V and 7 bases from J; bases unmatched to any gene: 8. CDR3 residues: CASSRELAGGQEQYF. DNA for the CDR3: TGTGCCAGCAGCCGCGAACTAGCGGGAGGGCAAGAGCAGTACTTC.

Here the CDR3 DNA reads TGTGCCAGCAGCGTAGCTCTGGGGGCAACCACTGAAGCTTTCTTT. Translation: CASSVALGATTEAFF. This chain links TRBV9 with TRBJ1-1, with D perhaps TRBD1 (6 bases). V lost 0 bases and J lost 4, with 13 bases in between. The CDR3 runs 15 residues. CDR1 is SGDLS and CDR2 is YYNGEE in the germline V gene. The full variable domain, in which reference TRBV9 and TRBJ1-1 provide the parts outside the CDR3, is DSGVTQTPKHLITATGQRVTLRCSPRSGDLSVYWYQQSLDQGLQFLIQYYNGEERAKGNILERFSAQQFPDLHSELNLSSLELGDSALYFCASSVALGATTEAFFGQGTRLTVV.

The gene calls are TRBV28 and TRBJ1-1; D call uncertain. Germline CDR1 and CDR2: MDHEN and SYDVKM. The V end was cut by 5 bases, the J end by 0 bases, with 16 bases between. The CDR3 contains 16 residues. This CDR3 reads CASSPPAGNLNTEAFF. The CDR3 nucleotides read TGTGCCAGCAGTCCACCAGCGGGGAACTTGAACACTGAAGCTTTCTTT.

V and J are TRBV11-3 and TRBJ2-1, with 7 bases fitting TRBD2. V dropped 7 bases and J dropped 9; count of bases not matched to a gene: 18. There are 16 residues in the CDR3. Per germline, CDR1 SGHNT and CDR2 YENEEA. The CDR3 DNA reads TGTGCCAGCACCTCCCTCGGACTAGGGAGCACTCGTGAGCAGTTCTTC. It is translated as CASTSLGLGSTREQFF.

The V and J genes are TRBV7-6 and TRBJ1-4, with TRBD1 as a possible D gene (5 bases). The CDR3 contains 14 residues. Germline loops: CDR1 SGHVS, CDR2 FNYEAQ. V lost 8 bases and J 5 bases, leaving 15 bases between the germline ends. This CDR3 reads CASAGDRPNEKLFF. The CDR3 DNA reads TGTGCCAGCGCAGGCGACAGACCGAATGAAAAACTGTTTTTT.

The chain couples TRBV20-1 to TRBJ1-2; D call uncertain. Germline V gene sequence: CDR1 DFQATT, CDR2 SNEGSKA (reference sequence). This CDR3 comprises 10 residues. The ends were cut back, 3 bases at V and 4 bases at J, with 3 bases in the middle. CDR3 nucleotide sequence: TGCAGTGCTAGGAGCTATGGCTACACCTTC. It codes for CSARSYGYTF.

This chain joins TRBV6-1 and TRBJ1-1; D gene uncertain. Trimming stripped 5 bases from V and 3 bases from J, with 7 bases between. The CDR3 has 12 residues. Germline V gene data show CDR1 as MNHNS and CDR2 as SASEGT. CDR3 loop: CASSRSDTEAFF. The CDR3 DNA sequence: TGTGCCAGCAGTCGGAGTGACACTGAAGCTTTCTTT.

V gene TRBV5-1 combines with J gene TRBJ2-3; 10 bases agree with TRBD1. CDR1 is SGHRS and CDR2 is YFSETQ in the germline V gene. The CDR3 has 15 residues. The trim removed 2 bases at V and 6 bases at J, leaving 6 bases unmatched. The CDR3 nucleotides read TGCGCCAGCAGCTTAAGACAGGGGGCTGTGGATACGCAGTATTTT. It specifies CASSLRQGAVDTQYF.

This clone was detected only once. The chain uses TRBV9 and TRBJ2-5; 9 nucleotides line up with TRBD2. Trimming took 3 bases from V and 4 from J; bases not matched to a gene: 10. The germline V gene encodes CDR1 SGDLS and CDR2 YYNGEE. The CDR3 consists of 16 residues. In nucleotides, the CDR3 is TGTGCCAGCAGCGAGGGGACTTGGCGGGAGGGAGAGACCCAGTACTTC. It encodes CASSEGTWREGETQYF. Combining the CDR3 with reference TRBV9 and TRBJ2-5 gives the whole variable domain DSGVTQTPKHLITATGQRVTLRCSPRSGDLSVYWYQQSLDQGLQFLIQYYNGEERAKGNILERFSAQQFPDLHSELNLSSLELGDSALYFCASSEGTWREGETQYFGPGTRLLVL.

V is TRBV5-4 and J is TRBJ2-1; 8 nucleotides agree with TRBD2. The CDR3 has 18 amino acids. From germline, CDR1 is SGHNT and CDR2 YYREEE (reference sequence). Trimming took 6 bases from V and 1 from J; bases not matched to a gene: 15. CDR3 DNA sequence: TGTGCCAGCACCAGATCTAGCGGGCTTACCCTTTCCTACAATGAGCAGTTCTTC. It encodes CASTRSSGLTLSYNEQFF.